The 15 T cell receptor beta chains below all came from one sample that was sequenced in a study of identical twins. TCRdb recomputed calls from the 5' RACE reads with MiXCR, one row per CDR3 protein. The sample comprises hundreds of thousands of distinct CDR3 sequences, 11% to 15% of which are singletons, and 8.8% rests with the top ten. Material for sequencing was memory (CD45RO+) T cells sorted from blood. These receptors were taken from a woman under 30 in good health.

Points on this clonotype: A much larger clone lies one base from this, so it may be a read error. This rearrangement joins TRBV20-1 to TRBJ2-1; a possible D gene is TRBD1 (6 bases). Germline assignment: CDR1 DFQATT and CDR2 SNEGSKA (reference sequence). This CDR3 region has 15 residues. The CDR3 DNA is TGCAGTGCTCGCCCAGACAGGAGCTCCAACAATGAGCAGTTCTTC. This codes for CSARPDRSSNNEQFF.

The chain links TRBV12-3 or TRBV12-4 to TRBJ1-5; TRBD1 is a possible D gene (5 bases). V lost 7 bases to trimming and J lost 1 base, with 14 bases between them. CDR3 length: 15 residues. The CDR3 is CASTPTGGSNQPQHF. For the CDR3, the DNA is TGTGCCAGCACCCCCACCGGGGGGAGCAATCAGCCCCAGCATTTT.

The CDR3 reads CSVLPGQGNEQFF. CDR3 DNA sequence: TGCAGCGTTTTACCGGGACAGGGGAATGAGCAGTTCTTC. The rearrangement joins TRBV29-1 to TRBJ2-1; 10 positions match TRBD1. This CDR3 region has 13 residues. Losses at the gene ends were 5 bases for V and 7 bases for J; bases not matched to a gene: 5. Germline-derived CDR1 and CDR2 are SQVTM and ANQGSEA.

CDR3 nucleotides: TGTGCCAGCAGTCCTTCCGAGTGGCAGCCCCAGCATTTT. Translation gives CASSPSEWQPQHF. This chain links TRBV28 with TRBJ1-5; D unclear. V was cut by 5 bases and J by 7 bases, with 12 bases left in between. CDR3 length: 13 residues. Germline values: CDR1 MDHEN, CDR2 SYDVKM.

The chain employs TRBV25-1 and TRBJ2-7; TRBD2 matches 10 bases. CDR1 is MGHDK and CDR2 is SYGVNS in the germline V gene. J lost 4 bases, V lost 1 base, and 7 bases had no gene match. CDR3 length: 16 amino acids. The CDR3 sequence: CASSESKSSGSYEQYF. DNA of the CDR3: TGTGCCAGCAGTGAATCCAAATCTAGCGGGAGTTACGAGCAGTACTTC.

The chain uses TRBV20-1 and TRBJ1-1; D not certain. Germline CDR1 and CDR2: DFQATT and SNEGSKA (reference sequence). The germline V and J ends were trimmed by 6 bases and 2 bases, with 10 bases remaining between them. The CDR3 contains 12 residues. The DNA for the CDR3 is TGCAGTGCGTATCGACAAAACACTGAAGCTTTCTTT. Protein product: CSAYRQNTEAFF.

This clonotype was seen a few times. V is TRBV20-1 and J is TRBJ1-3; D ambiguous. The CDR3 totals 12 residues. Germline lookup yields CDR1 DFQATT and CDR2 SNEGSKA (reference sequence). Trimming left V 7 bases short and J 0 bases short, with 7 bases between. The CDR3 here is CSGVSSGNTIYF. The CDR3 DNA reads TGCAGTGGGGTTAGCTCTGGAAACACCATATATTTT.

J is TRBJ1-5 and V is TRBV12-3 or TRBV12-4, with 9 bases fitting TRBD1. The J segment lost 6 bases and the V segment lost 6 bases, leaving 9 bases of the junction unmatched. The CDR3 extends over 15 amino acids. This CDR3 is CASSRDRVVGQPQHF. The CDR3 nucleotides read TGTGCCAGCAGCCGGGACAGGGTCGTCGGTCAGCCCCAGCATTTT.

Only a few counts were recorded for this clonotype. The chain is built from TRBV20-1 and TRBJ2-7; D call uncertain. Trimming removed 2 bases at V and 7 bases at J, with 21 bases between. CDR1 and CDR2 (germline): DFQATT, SNEGSKA (reference sequence). The CDR3 is 15 residues long. The CDR3 region has the DNA TGCAGTGCTAGACCTGATGGGGTAGTGTCAAGGGAGCAGTACTTC. It specifies CSARPDGVVSREQYF.

V gene TRBV20-1 combines with J gene TRBJ1-2; D ambiguous. The CDR3 is made up of 10 amino acids. With 6 bases removed from V and 3 bases from J, the gap between germline ends came to 5 bases. Germline values: CDR1 DFQATT, CDR2 SNEGSKA (reference sequence). The CDR3 DNA sequence: TGCAGTGCGTGGGACTATGGCTACACCTTC. Its protein is CSAWDYGYTF.

The J gene is TRBJ2-1, the V gene TRBV27; 7 nucleotides agree with TRBD1. This CDR3 spans 15 amino acids. V gave up 0 bases and J gave up 6 bases; unmatched junction bases: 5. The germline CDR1 and CDR2 sequences are MNHEY and SMNVEV (reference sequence). DNA of the CDR3: TGTGCCAGCAGTTTATCCGGGACAGTCTTCAATGAGCAGTTCTTC. It encodes CASSLSGTVFNEQFF.

This chain joins TRBV12-3 or TRBV12-4 and TRBJ2-1, with TRBD2 matching 8 bases. The length of the CDR3 is 18 residues. The ends lost 6 bases at V and 1 base at J; junction bases unmatched: 14. In nucleotides, the CDR3 is TGTGCCAGCAGCCCGGTTAGGCGGGGGGTAGGGTCCTACAATGAGCAGTTCTTC. It specifies CASSPVRRGVGSYNEQFF.

At least ten counts were recorded for this clonotype. The gene calls are TRBV24-1 and TRBJ2-1; 8 positions agree with TRBD2. V shed 5 bases, J shed 2 bases, and the junction held 4 bases outside the gene matches. Germline CDR1 reads KGHDR; CDR2 reads SFDVKD. This CDR3 is 15 amino acids long. The CDR3 reads CATSGGGGTYNEQFF. The CDR3 DNA sequence: TGTGCCACCAGTGGGGGCGGGGGGACCTACAATGAGCAGTTCTTC.

This clonotype was counted between two and nine times. The chain combines TRBV20-1 with TRBJ1-4, with D perhaps matching TRBD1 (5 bases). Trimming removed 6 bases from V and 3 bases from J, with 11 bases in between. This CDR3 is built from 13 residues. The germline V gene has CDR1 DFQATT and CDR2 SNEGSKA (reference sequence). Here the CDR3 DNA reads TGCAGTGCAGGGGTCGCCCCTAATGAAAAACTGTTTTTT. Encoded protein: CSAGVAPNEKLFF.

V is TRBV19 and J is TRBJ2-7, with D possibly being TRBD1 or TRBD2 (5 bases each). The CDR3 totals 14 residues. V lost 5 bases, J lost 1 base, and 12 bases lay in between. Germline lookup yields CDR1 LNHDA and CDR2 SQIVND (reference sequence). The CDR3 spells CASSPPGRSYEQYF. CDR3 DNA sequence: TGTGCCAGTAGTCCACCGGGACGTTCCTACGAGCAGTACTTC.